These 19 T cell receptor beta chains share one sample of origin, sequenced in a study of blood T cell repertoires in COVID-19. Sequenced by immunoSEQ multiplex PCR; TCRdb stores in-frame clones only, minus some. Of more than 200,000 clones in the sample, 80% to 90% were seen once. The sample comprised peripheral blood. The receptor source for this set is a woman of 80 years or more with acute or convalescent COVID-19.

The rearrangement uses TRBV7-2 and TRBJ1-6; 10 nucleotides align to TRBD1. The CDR3 is 17 amino acids. Trimming removed 4 bases from V and 4 bases from J; junction bases left unmatched: 7. The germline CDR1 and CDR2 sequences are SGHTA and FQGNSA. The DNA for the CDR3 is TGTGCCAGCAGCTCGACAGGGGGCTTTAGTTATAATTCACCCCTCCACTTT. Translating gives CASSSTGGFSYNSPLHF. Drawing the rest from reference TRBV7-2 and TRBJ1-6, the complete variable domain is GAGVSQSPSNKVTEKGKDVELRCDPISGHTALYWYRQSLGQGLEFLIYFQGNSAPDKSGLPSDRFSAERTGGSVSTLTIQRTQQEDSAVYLCASSSTGGFSYNSPLHFGNGTRLTVT.

This clone was counted once. The chain uses TRBV9 and TRBJ2-7; the match to TRBD1 covers 7 bases. Germline CDR1 is SGDLS and CDR2 is YYNGEE. The V segment lost 4 bases and the J segment 0 bases; nucleotides outside the gene matches: 4. The CDR3 is 14 residues long. CDR3 nucleotides: TGTGCCAGCAGCTTAGGACAGGACTCCTACGAGCAGTACTTC. It translates to CASSLGQDSYEQYF.

The chain recombines TRBV9 with TRBJ1-3; D unclear. The CDR3 loop spans 15 amino acids. Germline V gene data show CDR1 as SGDLS and CDR2 as YYNGEE. Between the trimmed V and J ends, which lost 4 bases and 2 bases, there was a span of 13 bases. In nucleotides, the CDR3 is TGTGCCAGCAGCCCCCGACTTGACCCTGGAAACACCATATATTTT. Translation: CASSPRLDPGNTIYF. Using reference TRBV9 and TRBJ1-3 for the parts outside the CDR3, the full variable domain is DSGVTQTPKHLITATGQRVTLRCSPRSGDLSVYWYQQSLDQGLQFLIQYYNGEERAKGNILERFSAQQFPDLHSELNLSSLELGDSALYFCASSPRLDPGNTIYFGEGSWLTVV.

The chain has TRBV6-2 or TRBV6-3 and TRBJ2-5; 13 bases align to TRBD2. Per germline, CDR1 MNHEY and CDR2 SVGEGT. The CDR3 sequence is 16 residues long. Losses at the gene ends were 5 bases for V and 2 bases for J; bases not matched to a gene: 5. The CDR3 sequence is CASSRLGLAGQETQYF. The CDR3 DNA sequence: TGTGCCAGCAGTCGCCTGGGACTAGCGGGGCAAGAGACCCAGTACTTC.

V is TRBV9 and J is TRBJ1-2; 10 bases line up with TRBD1. Germline loops: CDR1 SGDLS, CDR2 YYNGEE. Trimming at V came to 0 bases and at J to 3 bases, leaving 2 bases not matched to a gene. This CDR3 comprises 15 residues. The DNA for the CDR3 is TGTGCCAGCAGCGTAGTTGGGACAGGGGACTATGGCTACACCTTC. As protein: CASSVVGTGDYGYTF.

The gene calls are TRBV5-1 and TRBJ2-7; 13 bases match TRBD2. Germline V gives CDR1 SGHRS, CDR2 YFSETQ. V lost 4 bases, J lost 5 bases, and 6 bases stayed unmatched. The CDR3 loop spans 15 amino acids. The CDR3 region is CASSPGLAGTDEQYF. Written as DNA, the CDR3 is TGCGCCAGCAGCCCGGGACTAGCGGGAACGGACGAGCAGTACTTC.

This rearrangement joins TRBV6-1 to TRBJ1-3; unclear D gene. Germline loops: CDR1 MNHNS, CDR2 SASEGT. The CDR3 totals 17 residues. V was pared by 1 base and J by 4 bases, with 17 bases between. The DNA for the CDR3 is TGTGCCAGCAGTGAAGAACGGTCGCGGGGAACAGGAAACACCATATATTTT. Translation: CASSEERSRGTGNTIYF.

The chain carries TRBV12-3 or TRBV12-4 and TRBJ2-2, with 8 bases lining up with TRBD1. The CDR3 totals 13 residues. The ends lost 7 bases at V and 4 bases at J; junction bases unmatched: 2. The CDR3 region has the DNA TGTGCCAGCAACGGACAGGGCACCGGGGAGCTGTTTTTT. This gives the protein CASNGQGTGELFF.

The CDR3 is CASSPRQGAGKLFF. The CDR3 nucleotides read TGTGCCAGTAGTCCCCGACAGGGGGCGGGAAAACTGTTTTTT. The J gene is TRBJ1-4, the V gene TRBV19; TRBD1 aligns across 10 bases. The CDR3 extends over 14 amino acids. J gave up 10 bases and V 5 bases, and 7 bases lay outside the gene matches. Germline CDR1 is LNHDA and CDR2 is SQIVND (reference sequence).

The chain is built from TRBV9 and TRBJ2-3, with a possible D match to TRBD1 (6 bases). V lost 10 bases and J lost 3, with 9 bases in between. This CDR3 spans 11 amino acids. CDR1 SGDLS and CDR2 YYNGEE come from the germline V gene. The DNA of the CDR3 is TGTGCCGACAGGTTAACAGATACGCAGTATTTT. Translating it yields CADRLTDTQYF.

The J gene is TRBJ2-5, the V gene TRBV5-1, with 10 bases fitting TRBD2. Losses at the gene ends were 4 bases for V and 4 bases for J; bases not matched to a gene: 4. From germline, CDR1 is SGHRS and CDR2 YFSETQ. This CDR3 is 14 amino acids long. The CDR3 coding sequence is TGCGCCAGCAGCCTGGGACTAGCGATAGAGACCCAGTACTTC. Amino acids: CASSLGLAIETQYF.

The chain carries TRBV7-2 and TRBJ1-1; D possibly corresponds to TRBD1 (5 bases). The ends were cut back, 1 base at V and 11 bases at J, with 17 bases in the middle. From germline, CDR1 is SGHTA and CDR2 FQGNSA. The CDR3 sequence is 14 residues long. The CDR3 nucleotides are TGTGCCAGCAGCTTAGATCGGATTGGGGGGGAGGCTTTCTTT. This codes for CASSLDRIGGEAFF.

V usage is TRBV4-3 and J usage is TRBJ1-6, with a weak D call TRBD1 (5 bases). The CDR3 spans 11 residues. The V gene's germline CDR1 is LGHNA and CDR2 YSLEER. V lost 1 base to trimming and J lost 15 bases, with 7 bases between them. The CDR3 is CASSQGGGLHF. The CDR3 DNA sequence: TGCGCCAGCAGCCAAGGGGGGGGCCTCCACTTT.

V gene TRBV20-1 combines with J gene TRBJ2-7, with a possible D match to TRBD2 (5 bases). Germline CDR1 DFQATT, CDR2 SNEGSKA (reference sequence). With 6 bases removed from V and 0 bases from J, the gap between germline ends came to 6 bases. The CDR3 totals 11 residues. The CDR3 sequence is CSAGDSYEQYF. In DNA, the CDR3 is TGCAGTGCCGGGGACTCCTACGAGCAGTACTTC.

This clone occurred once. The CDR3 DNA reads TGTGCCAGCAGCGTCACAGGGACAGGGCCAGAGGACCTCCACTTT. Translated: CASSVTGTGPEDLHF. The V gene is TRBV9, the J gene TRBJ1-6, with 9 bases aligning to TRBD1. Germline V gene sequence: CDR1 SGDLS, CDR2 YYNGEE. This CDR3 region has 15 residues. Losses at the gene ends were 2 bases for V and 15 bases for J; bases not matched to a gene: 12. The full variable domain, completed using reference TRBV9 and TRBJ1-6, is DSGVTQTPKHLITATGQRVTLRCSPRSGDLSVYWYQQSLDQGLQFLIQYYNGEERAKGNILERFSAQQFPDLHSELNLSSLELGDSALYFCASSVTGTGPEDLHFGNGTRLTVT.

This clone occurred many times. CDR3 nucleotide sequence: TGTGCCAGCAGTGAGCTCGTTGGGACAGAAGAGACCCAGTACTTC. Translation: CASSELVGTEETQYF. V and J are TRBV2 and TRBJ2-5; TRBD1 matches at 7 bases. Per germline, CDR1 SNHLY and CDR2 FYNNEI. The CDR3 has 15 residues. V dropped 3 bases and J dropped 3; count of bases not matched to a gene: 7.

The chain uses TRBV5-4 and TRBJ2-7; 7 bases are shared with TRBD1. Trimming at V came to 2 bases and at J to 4 bases, leaving 12 bases not matched to a gene. Germline lookup yields CDR1 SGHNT and CDR2 YYREEE (reference sequence). This CDR3 has 16 residues. The CDR3 bases are TGTGCCAGCAGCTTTAATGCACAGGGGAAACGGTACGAGCAGTACTTC. Its translation is CASSFNAQGKRYEQYF.

Here the CDR3 reads CASTSGTSGVDEQFF. The CDR3 bases are TGTGCCAGCACCTCCGGGACTAGCGGGGTCGATGAGCAGTTCTTC. The chain has TRBV2 and TRBJ2-1, with 13 bases that match TRBD2. This CDR3 contains 15 residues. Trimming at V came to 7 bases and at J to 8 bases, leaving 8 bases not matched to a gene. The germline V gene has CDR1 SNHLY and CDR2 FYNNEI.

This clone was seen a few times. CDR3 loop: CASSLEMRAPGGDEQYF. The CDR3 bases are TGCGCCAGCAGCTTGGAAATGAGGGCCCCGGGAGGCGACGAGCAGTACTTC. The gene calls are TRBV5-1 and TRBJ2-7, with 7 bases aligning to TRBD2. The CDR3 totals 17 residues. The germline CDR1 and CDR2 sequences are SGHRS and YFSETQ. Unmatched junction bases numbered 14, after V lost 0 bases and J lost 5 bases.